This T cell receptor (beta chain) was profiled in a study of OX40 agonist ivuxolimab in advanced cancers. Study-level information: Every 2 weeks, ivuxolimab was infused into the patients intravenously at between 0.01 and 10 mg/kg.

Overall study findings and caveats: Also showing low normalized T-cell clonal expansion were some of the nonresponders. Both blood CD4+ and CD8+ T cells showed clonal growth by week 6 at 0.1 to 3.0 mg/kg.

Trimming removed 2 bases at V and 5 bases at J, with 15 bases between. The CDR3 totals 15 residues. Per germline, CDR1 SGHRS and CDR2 YFSETQ. A remark on this clone: Its target is not known.

Repertoires were generated with immunoSEQ multiplex PCR, while TCRdb's copy carries only in-frame clones and drops some. The table shows approximately 60,000 clones, with 80% to 90% occurring only once. The material sequenced was CD4+ or CD8+ T cells sorted from blood, taken in a trial of the OX40 agonist ivuxolimab. The rearrangement links TRBV5-1 to TRBJ2-3; D is possibly TRBD1 (5 bases). The origin of this receptor is an adult with an advanced solid tumor such as melanoma, head and neck, liver or kidney cancer. CDR3 sequence (DNA): TGCGCCAGCAGCTTTCAAGGGGCTAACAGAGATACGCAGTATTTT. This gives the protein CASSFQGANRDTQYF.